These 29 T cell receptor beta chains were sequenced from one sample in a study of STAT3 mutations in large granular lymphocyte leukemia. The study, taken as a whole, reports: At least one immunodominant TCR beta clonotype appeared in every T-cell large granular lymphocyte leukemia patient.

Repertoires were generated with immunoSEQ multiplex PCR, while TCRdb's copy carries only in-frame clones and drops some. The table shows roughly 11,000 clones, with approximately 85% occurring only once. These TCRs are of unknown antigen specificity. The sample taken for sequencing was peripheral blood mononuclear cells. The receptors originated from a man at least 80 years old with T-cell large granular lymphocyte leukemia. Some clones in this sample may be carry-over from other donors' samples.

The genes are TRBV9 and TRBJ2-7, with a possible D match to TRBD2 (5 bases). The CDR3 totals 13 residues. With 4 bases removed from V and 4 bases from J, the gap between germline ends came to 12 bases. Germline-derived CDR1 and CDR2 are SGDLS and YYNGEE. The CDR3 sequence is CASSSRGGYEQYF. The DNA for the CDR3 is TGTGCCAGCAGCTCACGCGGCGGGTACGAGCAGTACTTC.

V usage is TRBV5-4 and J usage is TRBJ1-2; the D gene is possibly TRBD1 (5 bases). Per germline, CDR1 SGHNT and CDR2 YYREEE (reference sequence). There are 15 residues in the CDR3. V was shortened by 1 base and J by 5 bases, with 15 bases between the two germline ends. CDR3 in DNA: TGTGCCAGCAGCTTGCAGGGCCCGGGACTATATGGCTACACCTTC. Translated, it gives CASSLQGPGLYGYTF.

The gene calls are TRBV29-1 and TRBJ1-2; D remains ambiguous. There are 13 residues in the CDR3. The ends were cut back, 6 bases at V and 6 bases at J, with 17 bases in the middle. CDR1 is SQVTM and CDR2 is ANQGSEA in the germline V gene. The CDR3 here is CSVETLSPNGYTF. Written as DNA, the CDR3 is TGCAGCGTAGAAACCCTCAGTCCGAATGGCTACACCTTC.

This chain connects TRBV7-2 to TRBJ1-4, with D possibly TRBD1 on 5 matching bases. The germline V and J ends were trimmed by 6 bases and 12 bases, with 17 bases remaining between them. CDR1 is SGHTA, CDR2 FQGNSA, per germline. The CDR3 runs 13 residues. The chain's CDR3 is CASSFRLQGELFF. The CDR3 DNA is TGTGCCAGCAGTTTCCGACTTCAGGGCGAACTGTTTTTT.

This clone was counted between two and nine times. DNA for the CDR3: TGTGCCAGCAGCGACGGGGACACCCCGGCTTATCAGCCCCAGCATTTT. This translates into CASSDGDTPAYQPQHF. V gene TRBV9 combines with J gene TRBJ1-5; weak D call: TRBD1 (6 bases). Per germline, CDR1 SGDLS and CDR2 YYNGEE. Trimming removed 3 bases from V and 5 bases from J, with 18 bases in between. The CDR3 is 16 amino acids.

The chain has TRBV19 and TRBJ2-7, with D hard to call. The CDR3 is made up of 13 amino acids. Germline-derived CDR1 and CDR2 are LNHDA and SQIVND (reference sequence). V gave up 3 bases and J gave up 2 bases, with 8 bases separating them. In DNA form, the CDR3 reads TGTGCCAGTAGTATGACGGGTACCTACGAGCAGTACTTC. Translating gives CASSMTGTYEQYF. Looking up the rest from reference TRBV19 and TRBJ2-7 gives the full variable domain: DGGITQSPKYLFRKEGQNVTLSCEQNLNHDAMYWYRQDPGQGLRLIYYSQIVNDFQKGDIAEGYSVSREKKESFPLTVTSAQKNPTAFYLCASSMTGTYEQYFGPGTRLTVT.

In DNA form, the CDR3 reads TGTGCCAGCAGTGAATTGTGGAGGGACAGGGAGCTGCCCCTCCACTTT. It yields the protein CASSELWRDRELPLHF. The chain combines TRBV25-1 with TRBJ1-6; TRBD1 matches 9 bases. Per germline, CDR1 MGHDK and CDR2 SYGVNS. The CDR3 has 16 amino acids. After removal of 1 base from V and 13 bases from J, the junction contained 11 bases not matched to a gene.

The chain links TRBV5-8 to TRBJ2-3; D call uncertain. The germline V and J ends were trimmed by 0 bases and 6 bases, with 11 bases remaining between them. The CDR3 has 14 residues. Per the germline V gene, CDR1 is SGHTS and CDR2 is YDEGEE. DNA of the CDR3: TGTGCCAGCAGCTTGGTTCTGGGTACGGATACGCAGTATTTT. It codes for CASSLVLGTDTQYF.

The DNA for the CDR3 is TGTGCCAGCAGCTTTGGCAGACAGAATGAGCAGTTCTTC. It codes for CASSFGRQNEQFF. This chain uses TRBV7-9 with TRBJ2-1; D perhaps matches TRBD1 (5 bases). Germline CDR1 is SEHNR and CDR2 is FQNEAQ (reference sequence). The length of the CDR3 is 13 residues. V shed 3 bases and J shed 7 bases, with 10 bases lying between them.

The chain uses TRBV5-4 and TRBJ2-7; unclear D gene. The CDR3 is made up of 15 amino acids. The germline V gene encodes CDR1 SGHNT and CDR2 YYREEE (reference sequence). Trimming pared 0 bases from V and 2 bases from J, leaving 12 bases between. The CDR3 DNA is TGTGCCAGCAGCTTGGCCATCTCGGGCCCCTACGAGCAGTACTTC. As protein: CASSLAISGPYEQYF.

The rearrangement joins TRBV30 to TRBJ1-5; D is uncertain. The CDR3 sequence is 13 residues long. Germline V gene data show CDR1 as GTSNPN and CDR2 as SVGIG (reference sequence). Trimming cost V 1 base and J 6 bases, with 10 bases left between them. In DNA, the CDR3 is TGTGCCTGGAGTGCCTCGGAGGGTCAGCCCCAGCATTTT. It encodes CAWSASEGQPQHF.

CDR3 in amino acids: CASSLDLVANTEAFF. The CDR3 DNA follows: TGTGCCAGCAGCTTGGATCTAGTTGCTAACACTGAAGCTTTCTTT. The chain uses TRBV5-4 and TRBJ1-1; no definite D call. Germline V gene data show CDR1 as SGHNT and CDR2 as YYREEE (reference sequence). The CDR3 loop spans 15 amino acids. Trimming took off 0 bases at V and 2 bases at J, with 11 bases between the two ends.

This clone has only a few counts. This chain uses TRBV30 with TRBJ1-2; D remains ambiguous. In germline, CDR1 is GTSNPN, CDR2 SVGIG (reference sequence). V lost 0 bases to trimming and J lost 0 bases, with 8 bases between them. The CDR3 is 14 amino acids. CDR3 sequence (DNA): TGTGCCTGGAGTGTAACCCGAACTAACTATGGCTACACCTTC. This codes for CAWSVTRTNYGYTF.

This clone appeared a single time. The rearrangement joins TRBV5-4 to TRBJ1-6; D remains ambiguous. The germline CDR1 and CDR2 sequences are SGHNT and YYREEE (reference sequence). The CDR3 runs to 15 residues. V lost 4 bases and J 4 bases, leaving 12 bases between the germline ends. CDR3 DNA sequence: TGTGCCAGCAGCCCCCCGGGATCATATAATTCACCCCTCCACTTT. This sequence encodes CASSPPGSYNSPLHF.

The chain joins TRBV4-3 to TRBJ2-2; unclear D gene. CDR3 size: 13 residues. Germline CDR1 reads LGHNA; CDR2 reads YSLEER. V was pared by 2 bases and J by 6 bases, with 7 bases between. The CDR3 here is CASSQKLAGELFF. CDR3 sequence (DNA): TGCGCCAGCAGCCAAAAGCTCGCCGGGGAGCTGTTTTTT.

This clone was observed a single time. The chain links TRBV9 to TRBJ1-1; D ambiguous. Germline V gene data show CDR1 as SGDLS and CDR2 as YYNGEE. The CDR3 sequence is 15 residues long. Trimming cost V 0 bases and J 1 base, with 10 bases left between them. The CDR3: CASSVGVGPNTEAFF. The CDR3 nucleotides read TGTGCCAGCAGCGTAGGAGTAGGGCCGAACACTGAAGCTTTCTTT.

This chain links TRBV29-1 with TRBJ2-5, with D perhaps matching TRBD1 or TRBD2 (5 bases each). This CDR3 spans 13 amino acids. V was trimmed by 8 bases and J by 7 bases, leaving 20 bases between them. Germline V gives CDR1 SQVTM, CDR2 ANQGSEA. The CDR3 is CSMRGPEPGTQYF. CDR3 DNA sequence: TGCAGCATGAGGGGACCTGAGCCGGGGACCCAGTACTTC.

This sequence joins TRBV25-1 and TRBJ1-2, with 8 bases that match TRBD1. The CDR3 covers 15 residues. J gave up 0 bases and V 2 bases, and 2 bases lay outside the gene matches. From germline, CDR1 is MGHDK and CDR2 SYGVNS. CDR3 region: CASSEQGATNYGYTF. CDR3 coding DNA: TGTGCCAGCAGTGAACAGGGGGCTACTAACTATGGCTACACCTTC.

The chain joins TRBV18 to TRBJ1-1; no definite D call. V lost 5 bases and J lost 0, with 4 bases in between. Per the germline V gene, CDR1 is KGHSH and CDR2 is LQKENI. This CDR3 contains 12 residues. The CDR3 DNA reads TGTGCCAGCTCATCAATGAACACTGAAGCTTTCTTT. Amino acid sequence: CASSSMNTEAFF.

The chain recombines TRBV5-1 with TRBJ1-1; D gene uncertain. Looked up from germline, CDR1 is SGHRS and CDR2 is YFSETQ. The V end was cut by 2 bases, the J end by 0 bases, with 11 bases between. The CDR3 has 15 amino acids. This CDR3 is CASSLLGTLNTEAFF. The CDR3 DNA reads TGCGCCAGCAGCTTACTGGGAACCCTGAACACTGAAGCTTTCTTT.

The CDR3 DNA is TGTGCCAGCAGCCGACAGGGCACCGGGGAGCTGTTTTTT. Protein: CASSRQGTGELFF. The chain recombines TRBV5-4 with TRBJ2-2; TRBD1 aligns across 7 bases. The V gene end was trimmed by 4 bases and the J gene end by 4 bases; junction bases not matched to a gene: 1. Per the germline V gene, CDR1 is SGHNT and CDR2 is YYREEE (reference sequence). This CDR3 has 13 residues.

The gene calls are TRBV28 and TRBJ2-7, with 10 nucleotides matching TRBD2. CDR1 is MDHEN and CDR2 is SYDVKM in the germline V gene. The V gene end was trimmed by 3 bases and the J gene end by 2 bases; junction bases not matched to a gene: 10. The CDR3 spans 17 residues. The CDR3 loop reads CASSFPLSSGGTYEQYF. CDR3 in DNA: TGTGCCAGCAGTTTCCCGCTGAGTAGCGGGGGGACCTACGAGCAGTACTTC. Full variable domain (rest looked up from reference TRBV28 and TRBJ2-7): DVKVTQSSRYLVKRTGEKVFLECVQDMDHENMFWYRQDPGLGLRLIYFSYDVKMKEKGDIPEGYSVSREKKERFSLILESASTNQTSMYLCASSFPLSSGGTYEQYFGPGTRLTVT.

The chain carries TRBV11-2 and TRBJ1-1; 8 bases align to TRBD1. The CDR3 consists of 15 residues. The germline CDR1 and CDR2 sequences are SGHAT and FQNNGV. V trimming: 3 bases; J trimming: 1 base; junction bases outside the gene matches: 4. The CDR3 region has the DNA TGTGCCAGCAGCTTCTTGCAGGGGGCGAACACTGAAGCTTTCTTT. Its protein product is CASSFLQGANTEAFF.

The rearrangement links TRBV4-3 to TRBJ2-7; D perhaps matches TRBD1 (7 bases). V was cut by 4 bases and J by 3 bases, with 10 bases left in between. This CDR3 is 13 amino acids long. Germline assignment: CDR1 LGHNA and CDR2 YSLEER. CDR3 coding DNA: TGCGCCAGCAGCCGCGGGACAGACTACGAGCAGTACTTC. Translation gives CASSRGTDYEQYF.

The rearrangement links TRBV7-9 to TRBJ2-3; TRBD2 matches 8 bases. This CDR3 comprises 15 residues. From germline, CDR1 is SEHNR and CDR2 FQNEAQ (reference sequence). With 5 bases clipped from V and 6 bases from J, the junction kept 10 bases outside the gene matches. Written as DNA, the CDR3 is TGTGCCAGCAGCCCTGGTAGCGGGGTCGGGGATACGCAGTATTTT. Encoded protein: CASSPGSGVGDTQYF.

The chain combines TRBV14 with TRBJ1-1; D is unresolved. Germline V gene sequence: CDR1 SGHDN, CDR2 FVKESK. The CDR3 runs 15 residues. Trimming left V 1 base short and J 0 bases short, with 9 bases between. This CDR3 is CASSQVFAVNTEAFF. The CDR3, as DNA: TGTGCCAGCAGCCAAGTGTTCGCAGTGAACACTGAAGCTTTCTTT.

This clone was counted a single time. This sequence joins TRBV5-1 and TRBJ2-5; possibly TRBD2 for D (6 bases). Germline CDR1 reads SGHRS; CDR2 reads YFSETQ. Between the trimmed V and J ends, which lost 4 bases and 5 bases, there was a span of 15 bases. CDR3 length: 14 amino acids. CDR3 bases: TGCGCCAGCAGCCCAACCCGAGGAGGGGAGACCCAGTACTTC. This translates into CASSPTRGGETQYF.

The chain is built from TRBV7-9 and TRBJ2-2; no clear D gene. The CDR3 is made up of 15 amino acids. Deletions cut 5 bases from V and 2 bases from J, with 12 bases between. The germline gives CDR1 SEHNR, CDR2 FQNEAQ (reference sequence). The CDR3 sequence: CASSRTTKNTGELFF. CDR3 DNA: TGTGCCAGCAGCCGTACCACGAAAAACACCGGGGAGCTGTTTTTT.

V usage is TRBV4-2 and J usage is TRBJ1-6; 7 bases agree with TRBD1. In germline, CDR1 is LGHNA, CDR2 YNFKEQ. After removal of 2 bases from V and 8 bases from J, the junction contained 9 bases not matched to a gene. The CDR3 consists of 16 residues. The CDR3 loop reads CASSQHTGTADSPLHF. In DNA form, the CDR3 reads TGTGCCAGCAGCCAACACACCGGGACAGCCGATTCACCCCTCCACTTT.